This TCR beta chain appears in the sequencing data of a study of cytomegalovirus exposure and HLA in healthy donors. Every donor was a healthy person donating bone marrow. Study-level findings and limits: Later, TCR association rates were found to vary by HLA locus, highest for DRB1 and lowest for HLA-C. In a later analysis, HLA-associated TCR beta chains were more clonally expanded than equally common others.

With 5 bases clipped from V and 3 bases from J, the junction kept 10 bases outside the gene matches. From germline, CDR1 is MDHEN and CDR2 SYDVKM. This CDR3 has 15 residues. Vbeta (60) and Jbeta (13) primers were used in the PCR. In the authors' workflow: The count from a later analysis was tens of millions of unique TCR beta chains, 9 million to 12 million of them shared. Profiled with immunoSEQ multiplex PCR; TCRdb holds only in-frame clones, not every one. The V and J calls and clone size were taken over from that table, and D and trimming were inferred from the DNA. The top ten hold about 4.3% of the sample, which has over 100,000 clones, approximately 80% seen once. Worth noting for this clone: What it recognizes is unknown.

This chain uses TRBV28 with TRBJ2-7, with TRBD1 matching 7 bases. This sequence originates from a male donor in good health and CMV-seropositive. Sequenced: PBMCs. The chain's CDR3 is CASSTPGGRVYEQYF. The CDR3 DNA reads TGTGCCAGCAGTACTCCAGGGGGAAGGGTCTACGAGCAGTACTTC.